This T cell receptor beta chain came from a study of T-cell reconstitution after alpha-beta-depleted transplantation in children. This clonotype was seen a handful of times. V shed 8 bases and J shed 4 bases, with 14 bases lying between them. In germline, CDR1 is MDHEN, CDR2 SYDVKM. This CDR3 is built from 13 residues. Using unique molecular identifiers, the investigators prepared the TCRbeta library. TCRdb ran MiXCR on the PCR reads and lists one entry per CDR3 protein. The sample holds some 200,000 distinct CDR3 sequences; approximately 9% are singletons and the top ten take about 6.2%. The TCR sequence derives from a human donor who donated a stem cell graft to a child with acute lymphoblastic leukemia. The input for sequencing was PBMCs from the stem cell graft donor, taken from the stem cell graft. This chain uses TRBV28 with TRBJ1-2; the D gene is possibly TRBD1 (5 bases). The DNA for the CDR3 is TGTGCCAGCGTCCCAGGGTCCGCCTATGGCTACACCTTC. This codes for CASVPGSAYGYTF.